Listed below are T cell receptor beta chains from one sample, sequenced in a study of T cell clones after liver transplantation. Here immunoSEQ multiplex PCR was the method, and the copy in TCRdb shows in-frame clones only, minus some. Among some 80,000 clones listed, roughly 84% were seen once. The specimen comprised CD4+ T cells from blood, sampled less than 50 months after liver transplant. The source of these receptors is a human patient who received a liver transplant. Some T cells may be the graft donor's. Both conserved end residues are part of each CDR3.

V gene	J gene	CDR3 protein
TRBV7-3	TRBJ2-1	CASSLTQGYEQFF
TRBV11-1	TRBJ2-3	CASSSGTSGSYTQYF
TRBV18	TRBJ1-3	CASSPVRESGNTIYF
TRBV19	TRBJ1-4	CASSLSNPTNEKLFF
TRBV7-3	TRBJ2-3	CASSSTRFDTQYF
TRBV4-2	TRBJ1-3	CASRQGPPGSGGNTIYF
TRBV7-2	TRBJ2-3	CASGGGPSTDTQYF
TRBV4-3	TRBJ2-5	CASSQGATLETQYF
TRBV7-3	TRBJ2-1	CASSPSPGPRNEQFF
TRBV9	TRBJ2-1	CASSSSVKSEQFF
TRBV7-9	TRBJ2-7	CASSPHPNGGEQYF
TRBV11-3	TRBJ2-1	CASSVGRENEQFF
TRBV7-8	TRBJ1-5	CASSHLANQPQHF
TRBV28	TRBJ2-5	CASSDGGGVQETQYF
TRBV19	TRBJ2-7	CAIPPLQVGYEQYF
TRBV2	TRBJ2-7	CASSSELAGTYEQYF
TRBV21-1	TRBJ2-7	CASSKCLYEQYF
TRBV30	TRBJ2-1	CAWSATLLAGLRNEQFF
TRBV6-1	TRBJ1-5	CASSEAGGDQPQHF
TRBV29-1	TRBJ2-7	CSARTSIGSYEQYF
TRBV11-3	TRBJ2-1	CASSFTGGEFNEQFF
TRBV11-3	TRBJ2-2	CASSFKTGGTGELFF
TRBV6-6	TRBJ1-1	CASSYPTGMNTEAFF
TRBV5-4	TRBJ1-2	CASSLGSRTVTMSYTF
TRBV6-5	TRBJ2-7	CASSYTSGSDEQYF
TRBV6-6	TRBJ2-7	CASRTQGQGANEQYF
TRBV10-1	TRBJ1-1	CASDRGRFTEAFF
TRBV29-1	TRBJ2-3	CSVERPGEPDTQYF
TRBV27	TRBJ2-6	CASRTPSSGANVLTF
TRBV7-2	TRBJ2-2	CASSVRGLIGELFF
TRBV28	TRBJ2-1	CASSYGTGVGNEQFF
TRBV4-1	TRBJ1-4	CASSLEREKLFF
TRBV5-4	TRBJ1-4	CASSKGQGPLFF
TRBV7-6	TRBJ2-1	CASSSQSGNSYNEQFF
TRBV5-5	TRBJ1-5	CASSFQWANQPQHF
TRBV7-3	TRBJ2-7	CASSTAGGPQYEQYF
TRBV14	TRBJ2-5	CASSQVAYSGGAARTQYF
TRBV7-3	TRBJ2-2	CASRRDRVNTGELFF
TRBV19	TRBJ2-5	CASSISVPKTQYF
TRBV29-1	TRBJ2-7	CSVSTSGGSYEQYF
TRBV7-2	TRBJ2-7	CASSSLPRGRVGEQYF
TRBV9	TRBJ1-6	CASSRTGGDSPLHF
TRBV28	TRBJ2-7	CASRHPNGYEQYF
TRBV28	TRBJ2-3	CASNGGPGTDTQYF
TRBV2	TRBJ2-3	CASSPIGRPSTDTQYF
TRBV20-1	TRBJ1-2	CSASMAGYTF
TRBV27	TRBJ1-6	CASSLDREGSPLHF
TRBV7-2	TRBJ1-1	CASSLDLRTGRTEAFF